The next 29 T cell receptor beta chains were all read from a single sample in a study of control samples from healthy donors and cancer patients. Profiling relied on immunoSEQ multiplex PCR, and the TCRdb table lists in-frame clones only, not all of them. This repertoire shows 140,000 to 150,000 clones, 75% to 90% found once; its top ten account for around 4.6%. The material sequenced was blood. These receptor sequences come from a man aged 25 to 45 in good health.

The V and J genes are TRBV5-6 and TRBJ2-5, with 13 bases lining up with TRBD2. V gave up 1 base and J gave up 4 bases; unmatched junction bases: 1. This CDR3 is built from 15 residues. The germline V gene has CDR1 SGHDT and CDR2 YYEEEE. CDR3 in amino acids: CASSLRTSGRETQYF. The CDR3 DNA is TGTGCCAGCAGCTTGAGGACTAGCGGGAGAGAGACCCAGTACTTC.

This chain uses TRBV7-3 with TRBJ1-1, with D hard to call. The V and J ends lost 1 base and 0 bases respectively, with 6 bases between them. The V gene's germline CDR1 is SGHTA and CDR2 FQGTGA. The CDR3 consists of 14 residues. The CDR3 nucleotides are TGTGCCAGCAGCTTAAGGCAGCTGAACACTGAAGCTTTCTTT. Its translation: CASSLRQLNTEAFF.

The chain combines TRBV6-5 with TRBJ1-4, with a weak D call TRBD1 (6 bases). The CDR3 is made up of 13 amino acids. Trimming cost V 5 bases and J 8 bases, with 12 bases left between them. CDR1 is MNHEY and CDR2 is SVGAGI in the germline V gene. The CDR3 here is CASSSRGREKLFF. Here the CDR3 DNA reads TGTGCCAGCAGTAGCAGGGGACGCGAAAAACTGTTTTTT.

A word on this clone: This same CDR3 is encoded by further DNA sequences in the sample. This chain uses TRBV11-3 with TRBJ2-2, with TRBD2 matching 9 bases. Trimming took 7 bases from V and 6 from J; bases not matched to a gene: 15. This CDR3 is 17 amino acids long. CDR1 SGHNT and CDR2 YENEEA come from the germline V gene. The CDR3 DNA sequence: TGTGCCAGCACCTCACCCTTCGCGGGAGGGGGGGCCGGGGAGCTGTTTTTT. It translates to CASTSPFAGGGAGELFF.

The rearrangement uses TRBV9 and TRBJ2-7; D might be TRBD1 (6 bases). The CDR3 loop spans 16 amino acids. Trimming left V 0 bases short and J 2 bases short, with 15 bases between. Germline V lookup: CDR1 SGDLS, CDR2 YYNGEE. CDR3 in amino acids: CASSVEGDAGAYEQYF. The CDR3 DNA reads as TGTGCCAGCAGCGTAGAGGGAGACGCAGGGGCCTACGAGCAGTACTTC.

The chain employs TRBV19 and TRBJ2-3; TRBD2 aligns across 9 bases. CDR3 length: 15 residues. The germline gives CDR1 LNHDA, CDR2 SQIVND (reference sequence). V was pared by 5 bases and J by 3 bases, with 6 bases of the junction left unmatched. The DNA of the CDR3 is TGTGCCAGTAGTTTAGCGGGGGTCTTTACAGATACGCAGTATTTT. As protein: CASSLAGVFTDTQYF.

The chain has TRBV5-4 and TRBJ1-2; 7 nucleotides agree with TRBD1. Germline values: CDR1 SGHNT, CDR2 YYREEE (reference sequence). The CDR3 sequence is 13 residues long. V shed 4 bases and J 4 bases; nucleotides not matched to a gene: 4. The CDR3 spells CASSPGQRYGYTF. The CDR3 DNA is TGTGCCAGCAGCCCGGGACAGCGCTATGGCTACACCTTC.

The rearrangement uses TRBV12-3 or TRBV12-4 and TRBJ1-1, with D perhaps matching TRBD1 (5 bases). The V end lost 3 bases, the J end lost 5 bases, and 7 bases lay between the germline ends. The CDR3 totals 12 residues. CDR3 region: CASSLGQTEAFF. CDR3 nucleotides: TGTGCCAGCAGTTTGGGGCAAACTGAAGCTTTCTTT.

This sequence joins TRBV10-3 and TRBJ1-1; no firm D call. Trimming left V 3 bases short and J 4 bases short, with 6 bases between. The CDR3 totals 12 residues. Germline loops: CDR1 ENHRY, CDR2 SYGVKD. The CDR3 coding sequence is TGTGCCATCAGTGAAGGGTCCACTGAAGCTTTCTTT. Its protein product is CAISEGSTEAFF.

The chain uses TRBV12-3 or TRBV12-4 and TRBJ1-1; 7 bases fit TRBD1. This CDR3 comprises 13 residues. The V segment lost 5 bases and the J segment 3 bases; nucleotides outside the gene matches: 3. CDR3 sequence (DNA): TGTGCCAGCAGTCGGACAGGAGACACTGAAGCTTTCTTT. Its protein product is CASSRTGDTEAFF.

CDR3 in DNA: TGTGCCAGCAGCGTGGGCGGGTTCCAGTATAATTCACCCCTCCACTTT. This encodes CASSVGGFQYNSPLHF. The chain couples TRBV9 to TRBJ1-6; no definite D call. This CDR3 comprises 16 residues. Per the germline V gene, CDR1 is SGDLS and CDR2 is YYNGEE. V gave up 2 bases and J gave up 4 bases, with 13 bases separating them. The full variable domain, its missing parts supplied by reference TRBV9 and TRBJ1-6, is DSGVTQTPKHLITATGQRVTLRCSPRSGDLSVYWYQQSLDQGLQFLIQYYNGEERAKGNILERFSAQQFPDLHSELNLSSLELGDSALYFCASSVGGFQYNSPLHFGNGTRLTVT.

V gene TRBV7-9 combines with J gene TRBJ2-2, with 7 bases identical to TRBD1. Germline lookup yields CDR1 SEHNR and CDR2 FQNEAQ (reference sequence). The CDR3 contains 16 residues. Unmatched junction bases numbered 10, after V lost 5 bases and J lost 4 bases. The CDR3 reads CASSTYRGPGTGELFF. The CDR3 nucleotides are TGTGCCAGCAGCACCTACAGGGGACCGGGCACCGGGGAGCTGTTTTTT.

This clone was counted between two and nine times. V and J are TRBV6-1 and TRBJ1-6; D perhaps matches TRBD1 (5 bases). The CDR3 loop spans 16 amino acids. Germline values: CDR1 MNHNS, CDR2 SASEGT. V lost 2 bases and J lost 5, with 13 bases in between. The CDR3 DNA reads TGTGCCAGCAGTGAACAGGGTATCGGGAATAATTCACCCCTCCACTTT. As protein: CASSEQGIGNNSPLHF.

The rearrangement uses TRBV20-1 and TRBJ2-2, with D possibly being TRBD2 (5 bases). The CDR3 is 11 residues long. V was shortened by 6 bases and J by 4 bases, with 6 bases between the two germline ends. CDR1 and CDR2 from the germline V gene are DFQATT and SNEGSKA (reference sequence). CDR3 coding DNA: TGCAGTGCGAGGGCCACCGGGGAGCTGTTTTTT. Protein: CSARATGELFF.

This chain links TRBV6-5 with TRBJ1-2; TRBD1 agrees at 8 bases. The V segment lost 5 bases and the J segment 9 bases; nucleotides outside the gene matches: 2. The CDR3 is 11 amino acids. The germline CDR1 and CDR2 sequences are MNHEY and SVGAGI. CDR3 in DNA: TGTGCCAGCAGTCAGGGGGCGAGCTACACCTTC. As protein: CASSQGASYTF.

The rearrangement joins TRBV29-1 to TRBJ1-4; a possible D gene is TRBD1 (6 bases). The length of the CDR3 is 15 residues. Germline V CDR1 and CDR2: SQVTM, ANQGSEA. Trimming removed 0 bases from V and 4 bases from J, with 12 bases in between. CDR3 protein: CSVEDRGRGNEKLFF. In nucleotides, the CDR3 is TGCAGCGTTGAAGATCGCGGCAGGGGTAATGAAAAACTGTTTTTT.

The CDR3 is CAISGTVSNQPQHF. The DNA for the CDR3 is TGTGCCATCAGTGGGACGGTTAGCAATCAGCCCCAGCATTTT. The chain uses TRBV10-3 and TRBJ1-5; D is uncertain. The CDR3 contains 14 residues. V was trimmed by 4 bases and J by 0 bases, leaving 7 bases between them. Germline V lookup: CDR1 ENHRY, CDR2 SYGVKD.

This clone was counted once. In DNA form, the CDR3 reads TGTGCCACCAGTGATCTCCAAATAGATACGCAGTATTTT. Translating it yields CATSDLQIDTQYF. This chain connects TRBV24-1 to TRBJ2-3; D is unclear. The CDR3 sequence is 13 residues long. CDR1 is KGHDR, CDR2 SFDVKD, per germline. V lost 3 bases and J 5 bases, leaving 8 bases between the germline ends.

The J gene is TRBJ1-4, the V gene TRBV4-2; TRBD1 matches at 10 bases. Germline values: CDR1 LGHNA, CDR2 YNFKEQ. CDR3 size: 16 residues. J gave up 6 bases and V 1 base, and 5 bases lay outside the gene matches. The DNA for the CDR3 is TGTGCCAGCAGCCAAGGGACCGGGACAGGGGATGAAAAACTGTTTTTT. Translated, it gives CASSQGTGTGDEKLFF.

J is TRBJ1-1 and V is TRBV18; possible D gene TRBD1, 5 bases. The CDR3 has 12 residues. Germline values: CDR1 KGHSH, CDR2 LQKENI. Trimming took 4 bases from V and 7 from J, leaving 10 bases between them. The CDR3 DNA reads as TGTGCCAGCTCACAGGCGGGGGGTGAAGCTTTCTTT. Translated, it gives CASSQAGGEAFF.

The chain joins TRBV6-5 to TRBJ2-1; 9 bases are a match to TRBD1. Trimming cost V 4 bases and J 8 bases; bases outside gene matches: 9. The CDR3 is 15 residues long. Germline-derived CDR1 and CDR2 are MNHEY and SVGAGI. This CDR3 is CASSSRTGAQHEQFF. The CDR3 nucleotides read TGTGCCAGCAGTTCCAGGACAGGGGCCCAACATGAGCAGTTCTTC.

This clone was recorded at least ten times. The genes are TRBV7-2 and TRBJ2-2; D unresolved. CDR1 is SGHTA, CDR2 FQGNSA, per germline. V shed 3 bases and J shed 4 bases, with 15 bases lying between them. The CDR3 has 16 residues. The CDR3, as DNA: TGTGCCAGCAGCTTTGCCGGCGAGCCTAGCACCGGGGAGCTGTTTTTT. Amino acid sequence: CASSFAGEPSTGELFF.

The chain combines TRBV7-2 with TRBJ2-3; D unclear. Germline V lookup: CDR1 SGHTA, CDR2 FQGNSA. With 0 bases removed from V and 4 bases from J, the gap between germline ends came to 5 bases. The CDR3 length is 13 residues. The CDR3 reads CASSLARADTQYF. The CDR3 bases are TGTGCCAGCAGCTTAGCTCGTGCAGATACGCAGTATTTT.

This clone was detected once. CDR3 residues: CASRPGLISYEQYF. The CDR3 DNA is TGCGCCAGCAGACCGGGACTTATCTCCTACGAGCAGTACTTC. This sequence joins TRBV4-1 and TRBJ2-7, with D perhaps TRBD2 (6 bases). Trimming took 6 bases from V and 0 from J, leaving 12 bases between them. The germline V gene has CDR1 MGHRA and CDR2 YSYEKL. This CDR3 contains 14 residues.

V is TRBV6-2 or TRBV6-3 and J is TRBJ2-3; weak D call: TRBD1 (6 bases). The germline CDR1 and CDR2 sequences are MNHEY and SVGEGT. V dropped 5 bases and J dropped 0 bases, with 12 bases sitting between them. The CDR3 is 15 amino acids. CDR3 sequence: CASSHGQYSTDTQYF. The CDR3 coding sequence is TGTGCCAGCAGTCACGGACAGTACAGCACAGATACGCAGTATTTT.

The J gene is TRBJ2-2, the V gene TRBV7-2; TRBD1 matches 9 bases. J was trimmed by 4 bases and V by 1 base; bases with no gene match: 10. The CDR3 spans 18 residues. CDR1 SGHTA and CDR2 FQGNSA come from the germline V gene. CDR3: CASSLGILQGATTGELFF. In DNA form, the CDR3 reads TGTGCCAGCAGCTTAGGAATTTTACAGGGGGCGACCACCGGGGAGCTGTTTTTT.

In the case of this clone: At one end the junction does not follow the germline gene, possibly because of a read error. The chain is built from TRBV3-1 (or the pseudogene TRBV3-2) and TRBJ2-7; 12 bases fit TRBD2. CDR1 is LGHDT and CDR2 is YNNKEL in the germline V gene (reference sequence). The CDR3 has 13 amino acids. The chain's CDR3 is CASSQGLAGDGRF. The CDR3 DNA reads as TGTGCCAGCAGCCAAGGACTAGCGGGAGACGGCCGATTC.

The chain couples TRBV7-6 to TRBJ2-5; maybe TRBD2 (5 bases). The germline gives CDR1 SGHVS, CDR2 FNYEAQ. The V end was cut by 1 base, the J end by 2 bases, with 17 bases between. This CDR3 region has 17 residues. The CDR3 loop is CASSLEGGVARQETQYF. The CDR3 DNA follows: TGTGCCAGCAGCTTAGAAGGTGGGGTAGCGCGACAAGAGACCCAGTACTTC.

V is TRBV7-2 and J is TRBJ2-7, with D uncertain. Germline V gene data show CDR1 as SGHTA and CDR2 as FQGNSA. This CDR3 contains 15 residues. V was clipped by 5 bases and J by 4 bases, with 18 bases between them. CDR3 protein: CASSRVPQALYEQYF. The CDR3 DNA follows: TGTGCCAGCAGCCGTGTCCCGCAGGCGTTGTACGAGCAGTACTTC. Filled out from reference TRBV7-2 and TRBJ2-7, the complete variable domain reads GAGVSQSPSNKVTEKGKDVELRCDPISGHTALYWYRQSLGQGLEFLIYFQGNSAPDKSGLPSDRFSAERTGGSVSTLTIQRTQQEDSAVYLCASSRVPQALYEQYFGPGTRLTVT.